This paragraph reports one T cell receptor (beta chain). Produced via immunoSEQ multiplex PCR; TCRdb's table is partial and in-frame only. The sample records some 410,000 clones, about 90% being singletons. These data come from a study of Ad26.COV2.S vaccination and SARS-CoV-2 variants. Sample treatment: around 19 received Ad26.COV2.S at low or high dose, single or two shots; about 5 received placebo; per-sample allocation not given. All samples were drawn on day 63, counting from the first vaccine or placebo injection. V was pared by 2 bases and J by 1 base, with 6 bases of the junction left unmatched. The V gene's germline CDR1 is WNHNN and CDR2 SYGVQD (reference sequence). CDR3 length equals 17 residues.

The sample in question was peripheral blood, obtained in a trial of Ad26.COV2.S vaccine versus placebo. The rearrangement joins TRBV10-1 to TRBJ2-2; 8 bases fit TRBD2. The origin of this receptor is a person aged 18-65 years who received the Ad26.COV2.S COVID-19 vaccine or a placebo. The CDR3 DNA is TGCGCCAGCAGTGAGCCTATAGCGGGGCAGAACACCGGGGAGCTGTTTTTT. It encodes CASSEPIAGQNTGELFF.